Listed here are 14 T cell receptor beta chains from one sample, sequenced in a study of T cell changes during pregnancy in multiple sclerosis. Data came from immunoSEQ multiplex PCR; TCRdb stores just in-frame clones and leaves some out. This table holds some 54,000 clones, approximately 94% found once. The sample was CD8+ T cells from peripheral blood mononuclear cells, taken in the third trimester of pregnancy. These receptors were obtained from a female donor with multiple sclerosis, enrolled in a pregnancy study.

The genes are TRBV7-9 and TRBJ1-1; D possibly corresponds to TRBD1 (5 bases). From germline, CDR1 is SEHNR and CDR2 FQNEAQ (reference sequence). The germline V and J ends were trimmed by 0 bases and 5 bases, with 10 bases remaining between them. This CDR3 contains 14 residues. The CDR3 DNA follows: TGTGCCAGCAGCTTAGCAGGGGTGCAGACTGAAGCTTTCTTT. Its translation: CASSLAGVQTEAFF.

The genes are TRBV6-7 and TRBJ2-7, with 14 bases lining up with TRBD2. Being an ORF, TRBV6-7 has a function that is uncertain. Trimming cost V 6 bases and J 1 base; bases outside gene matches: 8. CDR3 length equals 17 residues. CDR3 nucleotide sequence: TGTGCCAGCAGCGTCGGGACTAGCGGGAGCATTTCCTACGAGCAGTACTTC. Encoded protein: CASSVGTSGSISYEQYF.

The chain couples TRBV6-5 to TRBJ2-1; possible D gene TRBD2, 8 bases. Germline V gene sequence: CDR1 MNHEY, CDR2 SVGAGI. V shed 1 base and J shed 7 bases, with 14 bases lying between them. The CDR3 runs to 15 residues. This CDR3 is CASSYYAGGQNEQFF. Written as DNA, the CDR3 is TGTGCCAGCAGTTACTACGCGGGGGGACAGAATGAGCAGTTCTTC.

The chain employs TRBV18 and TRBJ2-2; a possible D gene is TRBD2 (6 bases). The CDR3 spans 18 residues. Germline V lookup: CDR1 KGHSH, CDR2 LQKENI. Trimming took off 2 bases at V and 3 bases at J, with 19 bases between the two ends. CDR3 protein: CASSPSSDLAIHTGELFF. CDR3 bases: TGTGCCAGCTCACCATCCTCAGATCTAGCGATTCACACCGGGGAGCTGTTTTTT.

The chain couples TRBV19 to TRBJ2-1; TRBD1 agrees at 7 bases. Germline V gene data show CDR1 as LNHDA and CDR2 as SQIVND (reference sequence). Trimming took 9 bases from V and 3 from J; bases not matched to a gene: 8. The CDR3 has 14 residues. CDR3 sequence reads: CASAPGGDYNEQFF. The CDR3 DNA reads TGTGCCAGCGCCCCAGGGGGTGACTACAATGAGCAGTTCTTC.

The genes are TRBV6-1 and TRBJ1-1; no clear D gene. The CDR3 extends over 12 amino acids. From germline, CDR1 is MNHNS and CDR2 SASEGT. Trimming cost V 7 bases and J 1 base, with 7 bases left between them. The CDR3 loop reads CASIYTNTEAFF. Written as DNA, the CDR3 is TGTGCCAGCATTTACACGAACACTGAAGCTTTCTTT.

The chain uses TRBV10-3 and TRBJ2-7; tentatively, D is TRBD1 (6 bases). The V gene's germline CDR1 is ENHRY and CDR2 SYGVKD. Trimming took off 7 bases at V and 0 bases at J, with 13 bases between the two ends. The CDR3 sequence is 14 residues long. CDR3 sequence (DNA): TGTGCCATCAAAGGGCCAGGGGACTCCTACGAGCAGTACTTC. It is translated as CAIKGPGDSYEQYF.

V usage is TRBV5-1 and J usage is TRBJ2-1; TRBD2 matches 8 bases. This CDR3 contains 15 residues. V was clipped by 0 bases and J by 7 bases; unmatched bases: 6. Per germline, CDR1 SGHRS and CDR2 YFSETQ. The CDR3 DNA reads TGCGCCAGCAGCTTGGAACTAGCGGAACTAAATGAGCAGTTCTTC. Translating gives CASSLELAELNEQFF.

The V call is TRBV27, the J call TRBJ2-5; 12 nucleotides align to TRBD1. The germline gives CDR1 MNHEY, CDR2 SMNVEV (reference sequence). The CDR3 length is 15 residues. With 3 bases clipped from V and 6 bases from J, the junction kept 5 bases outside the gene matches. CDR3 DNA sequence: TGTGCCAGCAGTTTGGGACAGGGGGCTGAGAAGACCCAGTACTTC. It translates to CASSLGQGAEKTQYF.

V and J are TRBV4-2 and TRBJ2-7, with TRBD2 as a possible D gene (5 bases). Germline loops: CDR1 LGHNA, CDR2 YNFKEQ. CDR3 size: 16 residues. Trimming cost V 4 bases and J 2 bases, with 18 bases left between them. CDR3 sequence (DNA): TGTGCCAGCAGCCTCAGTAAAACAATGAGGGCCTACGAGCAGTACTTC. This gives the protein CASSLSKTMRAYEQYF.

The J gene is TRBJ2-2, the V gene TRBV5-8, with D possibly being TRBD1 (5 bases). V was shortened by 4 bases and J by 5 bases, with 21 bases between the two germline ends. Germline V CDR1 and CDR2: SGHTS, YDEGEE. This CDR3 has 17 amino acids. The CDR3 DNA reads TGTGCCAGCAGCGCCGACCTACAGGTCGGTCGTACCGGGGAGCTGTTTTTT. Protein sequence: CASSADLQVGRTGELFF.

The chain combines TRBV27 with TRBJ2-7, with D possibly matching TRBD1 (6 bases). V lost 3 bases, J lost 3 bases, and 9 bases lay in between. CDR3 length: 13 residues. CDR1 and CDR2 from the germline V gene are MNHEY and SMNVEV (reference sequence). CDR3 DNA: TGTGCCAGCAGTTTTGGGGACAACTACGAGCAGTACTTC. The encoded protein is CASSFGDNYEQYF.

V is TRBV7-3 and J is TRBJ1-1; D gene ambiguous. CDR1 SGHTA and CDR2 FQGTGA come from the germline V gene. Deletions cut 0 bases from V and 0 bases from J, with 8 bases between. The CDR3 length is 15 residues. DNA for the CDR3: TGTGCCAGCAGCTTAACCCAGAAGATGAACACTGAAGCTTTCTTT. It codes for CASSLTQKMNTEAFF.

The CDR3: CASSDGRTGELFF. CDR3 nucleotides: TGTGCCAGCAGTGACGGTCGGACCGGGGAGCTGTTTTTT. The gene calls are TRBV6-4 and TRBJ2-2; D not resolved. V shed 2 bases and J shed 5 bases, with 6 bases lying between them. The CDR3 is 13 residues long. Germline CDR1 MRHNA, CDR2 SNTAGT.